The 8 T cell receptor beta chains below were found in one sample sequenced in a study of blood T cell repertoires in COVID-19. The data were produced by immunoSEQ multiplex PCR, yet TCRdb's version contains in-frame clones alone and is incomplete. Of 120,000 or so clones listed, 86% are singletons. Sequences were obtained from peripheral blood. These receptors were collected from a man in his 70s who had recovered from COVID-19.

The chain uses TRBV5-4 and TRBJ1-6, with 7 bases identical to TRBD1. This CDR3 contains 14 residues. V dropped 2 bases and J dropped 9; count of bases not matched to a gene: 5. Per the germline V gene, CDR1 is SGHNT and CDR2 is YYREEE (reference sequence). This CDR3 is CASSFTGATSPLHF. DNA of the CDR3: TGTGCCAGCAGCTTTACAGGGGCCACTTCACCCCTCCACTTT.

CDR3 sequence: CASSPGTGKETQYF. CDR3 DNA sequence: TGTGCCAGCAGCCCCGGGACAGGGAAAGAGACCCAGTACTTC. The V and J genes are TRBV5-5 and TRBJ2-5, with 9 bases aligning to TRBD1. The ends lost 4 bases at V and 3 bases at J; junction bases unmatched: 4. CDR3 length equals 14 residues. CDR1 is SGHKS and CDR2 is YYEKEE in the germline V gene (reference sequence).

The rearrangement uses TRBV2 and TRBJ2-3; 8 nucleotides agree with TRBD2. After removal of 7 bases from V and 3 bases from J, the junction contained 9 bases not matched to a gene. The CDR3 covers 15 residues. Germline V gene sequence: CDR1 SNHLY, CDR2 FYNNEI. The DNA for the CDR3 is TGTGCCAGCAATCGAGCGGGAGTGAGAACAGATACGCAGTATTTT. This encodes CASNRAGVRTDTQYF.

J is TRBJ2-3 and V is TRBV15, with 9 bases matching TRBD1. The junction had 2 bases not matched to a gene; V was cut back by 3 bases and J by 1 base. The germline CDR1 and CDR2 sequences are LNHNV and YYDKDF (reference sequence). The CDR3 sequence is 15 residues long. The CDR3 DNA sequence: TGTGCCACCAGCAGTCGGACAGGGGGCACAGATACGCAGTATTTT. The encoded protein is CATSSRTGGTDTQYF.

This chain links TRBV18 with TRBJ2-3, with 12 positions matching TRBD1. V trimming: 0 bases; J trimming: 4 bases; junction bases outside the gene matches: 2. The germline V gene has CDR1 KGHSH and CDR2 LQKENI. CDR3 length: 16 residues. CDR3 amino acids: CASSPPGQGASDTQYF. The DNA for the CDR3 is TGTGCCAGCTCACCACCGGGACAGGGGGCCTCAGATACGCAGTATTTT.

The V gene is TRBV27, the J gene TRBJ1-1; 7 bases line up with TRBD1. CDR1 and CDR2 from the germline V gene are MNHEY and SMNVEV (reference sequence). V shed 2 bases and J 4 bases; nucleotides not matched to a gene: 13. This CDR3 comprises 17 residues. Here the CDR3 DNA reads TGTGCCAGCAGTTTAATAGCAGGGGGTAGTAGAAGCACTGAAGCTTTCTTT. Protein sequence: CASSLIAGGSRSTEAFF.

The chain is built from TRBV24-1 and TRBJ2-3; 10 nucleotides align to TRBD2. The J segment lost 0 bases and the V segment lost 10 bases, leaving 21 bases of the junction unmatched. Germline V gene data show CDR1 as KGHDR and CDR2 as SFDVKD. The CDR3 covers 20 residues. CDR3 bases: TGTGCCACACAAAAGCGGGGGGGGACTAGTCCCGAAGATAGCACAGATACGCAGTATTTT. It is translated as CATQKRGGTSPEDSTDTQYF.

The J gene is TRBJ2-1, the V gene TRBV5-1, with D possibly matching TRBD1 (6 bases). The CDR3 spans 15 residues. The germline V gene encodes CDR1 SGHRS and CDR2 YFSETQ. V shed 6 bases and J shed 7 bases, with 20 bases lying between them. CDR3 in amino acids: CASTKPGAGWNEQFF. The CDR3 DNA reads as TGCGCCAGCACGAAGCCAGGGGCAGGGTGGAATGAGCAGTTCTTC.